These T cell receptor beta chains were read from a single sample in a study of cytomegalovirus exposure and HLA in healthy donors. Produced via immunoSEQ multiplex PCR; TCRdb's table is partial and in-frame only. The repertoire holds roughly 89,000 clones, with roughly 76% as singletons. The sample taken for sequencing was PBMCs. These receptors all come from a woman in her twenties or thirties in good health and CMV-seronegative. Each CDR3 is given with its conserved first and last residue. A D gene is named only where the DNA matches it firmly. Clone size is not always given. Where it is, it says once, few, many or a class for expanded clones.

D	J	V	size	CDR3	DNA
-	TRBJ1-2	TRBV7-8	-	CASSLYPGSYGYTF	TGTGCCAGCAGCTTGTACCCGGGAAGCTATGGCTACACCTTC
TRBD1	TRBJ2-2	TRBV5-1	-	CASSQDRVGTGELFF	TGCGCCAGCAGCCAAGACAGGGTGGGGACCGGGGAGCTGTTTTTT
-	TRBJ1-4	TRBV19	-	CASSTDWGTTNEKLFF	TGTGCCAGTAGTACGGATTGGGGCACAACTAATGAAAAACTGTTTTTT
TRBD2	TRBJ2-5	TRBV10-3	-	CAISESGGRETQYF	TGTGCCATCAGTGAATCGGGAGGGCGAGAGACCCAGTACTTC
TRBD1	TRBJ2-7	TRBV29-1	-	CSAGTGLHEQYF	TGCAGCGCCGGGACAGGGCTTCACGAGCAGTACTTC
-	TRBJ2-1	TRBV10-3	once	CAIRDSYNEQFF	TGTGCCATCAGGGACAGCTACAATGAGCAGTTCTTC
-	TRBJ2-3	TRBV28	-	CASRGVGSGTDTQYF	TGTGCCAGCAGGGGGGTCGGGAGTGGTACAGATACGCAGTATTTT
-	TRBJ1-4	TRBV18	-	CASSRGKNEKLFF	TGTGCCAGCTCACGCGGGAAAAATGAAAAACTGTTTTTT
-	TRBJ1-3	TRBV6-6	-	CASISRGHSGNTIYF	TGTGCCAGCATCTCGCGGGGTCACTCTGGAAACACCATATATTTT
TRBD1	TRBJ2-7	TRBV13	-	CASSSGTGTHEQYF	TGTGCCAGCAGCTCCGGGACAGGGACACACGAGCAGTACTTC
TRBD2	TRBJ2-3	TRBV5-1	-	CASSRGLAGTDTQYF	TGCGCCAGCAGCAGGGGACTAGCGGGAACAGATACGCAGTATTTT
TRBD1	TRBJ2-7	TRBV9	-	CASSVAPGTGGAYEQYF	TGTGCCAGCAGCGTAGCGCCCGGGACAGGGGGAGCCTACGAGCAGTACTTC
TRBD1	TRBJ1-1	TRBV5-4	-	CASSLAGQAKEAFF	TGTGCCAGCAGCTTGGCGGGACAGGCTAAGGAAGCTTTCTTT
-	TRBJ2-2	TRBV7-3	-	CATSETGGLNTGELFF	TGTGCCACCTCCGAAACTGGAGGCCTGAACACCGGGGAGCTGTTTTTT
TRBD1	TRBJ1-5	TRBV2	-	CASRTGGAQPQHF	TGTGCCAGCAGGACAGGGGGAGCTCAGCCCCAGCATTTT
TRBD1	TRBJ1-4	TRBV30	-	CASTGGRDEKLFF	TGTGCCTCAACAGGGGGCAGGGATGAAAAACTGTTTTTT
TRBD1	TRBJ1-2	TRBV6-7	-	CASSYSPRGSYDYGYTF	TGTGCCAGCAGTTACTCGCCCAGGGGGTCGTACGACTATGGCTACACCTTC
-	TRBJ2-1	TRBV27	-	CASSFPGPYNEQFF	TGTGCCAGCAGTTTTCCAGGGCCCTACAATGAGCAGTTCTTC
TRBD1	TRBJ1-1	TRBV30	-	CAWSGDRVNTEAFF	TGTGCCTGGAGCGGCGACAGGGTGAACACTGAAGCTTTCTTT
TRBD1	TRBJ2-7	TRBV28	-	CASRRDRGYEQYF	TGTGCCAGCAGGCGGGACAGGGGTTACGAGCAGTACTTC
TRBD1	TRBJ1-1	TRBV30	-	CAWRTGTYTEAFF	TGTGCCTGGAGGACAGGGACTTACACTGAAGCTTTCTTT
-	TRBJ1-4	TRBV7-9	-	CASSLVRATNEKLFF	TGTGCCAGCAGCTTAGTCCGAGCAACTAATGAAAAACTGTTTTTT
TRBD1	TRBJ2-7	TRBV6-1	-	CASSERGTVHEQYF	TGTGCCAGCAGTGAAAGAGGGACAGTCCACGAGCAGTACTTC
-	TRBJ1-1	TRBV28	-	CASTTPLGGHTEAFF	TGTGCCAGCACTACGCCCCTCGGGGGACACACTGAAGCTTTCTTT
-	TRBJ2-1	TRBV9	-	CASSVLGENEQFF	TGTGCCAGCAGCGTATTAGGGGAAAATGAGCAGTTCTTC
-	TRBJ2-7	TRBV18	-	CASSPQSIYEQYF	TGTGCCAGCTCACCACAGAGTATCTACGAGCAGTACTTC
-	TRBJ2-2	TRBV5-1	-	CASRAGSNTGELFF	TGCGCCAGCAGAGCAGGGTCGAACACCGGGGAGCTGTTTTTT
-	TRBJ2-1	TRBV28	-	CASSSGVDNEQFF	TGTGCCAGCAGTTCCGGGGTAGACAATGAGCAGTTCTTC
TRBD1	TRBJ1-2	TRBV28	-	CASSSFDRGPYGYTF	TGTGCCAGCAGTTCCTTCGACAGGGGCCCCTATGGCTACACCTTC
TRBD1	TRBJ2-5	TRBV11-3	-	CASSLDRGQETQYF	TGTGCCAGCAGCCTAGACAGGGGGCAAGAGACCCAGTACTTC
-	TRBJ2-7	TRBV11-2	-	CASSSAYYEQYF	TGTGCCAGCAGCTCGGCTTACTACGAGCAGTACTTC
-	TRBJ1-2	TRBV29-1	once	CSVRTAGYGYTF	TGCAGCGTTAGGACAGCCGGCTATGGCTACACCTTC
TRBD2	TRBJ2-6	TRBV6-1	-	CASNEASGTGANVLTF	TGTGCCAGCAATGAGGCTAGCGGGACCGGGGCCAACGTCCTGACTTTC
TRBD1	TRBJ1-5	TRBV11-1	-	CASSRGGRQPQHF	TGTGCCAGCAGCAGAGGGGGCAGACAGCCCCAGCATTTT
TRBD1	TRBJ1-5	TRBV28	-	CASSQDRVYQPQHF	TGTGCCAGCAGTCAAGACAGGGTATATCAGCCCCAGCATTTT
-	TRBJ1-6	TRBV25-1	few	CASSSDFNSPLHF	TGTGCCAGCAGTTCGGACTTTAATTCACCCCTCCACTTT
TRBD1	TRBJ1-1	TRBV6-5	-	CASRTGGIAEAFF	TGTGCCAGCAGGACAGGGGGCATCGCTGAAGCTTTCTTT
TRBD1	TRBJ1-1	TRBV28	-	CASSLFGTGGLNTEAFF	TGTGCCAGCAGTTTATTTGGGACAGGGGGACTGAACACTGAAGCTTTCTTT
TRBD1	TRBJ1-2	TRBV29-1	-	CSVGRGTGTNYGYTF	TGCAGCGTTGGGAGGGGGACAGGGACCAACTATGGCTACACCTTC
-	TRBJ2-1	TRBV7-6	-	CASSLVEHREGDNEQFF	TGTGCCAGCAGCTTAGTGGAACACAGGGAGGGGGATAATGAGCAGTTCTTC
TRBD1	TRBJ1-5	TRBV19	-	CASSILGTGGNQPQHF	TGTGCCAGTAGTATTTTGGGGACAGGGGGCAATCAGCCCCAGCATTTT
TRBD2	TRBJ2-6	TRBV19	-	CASMGTSGRGGANVLTF	TGTGCCAGTATGGGTACTAGCGGGAGAGGTGGGGCCAACGTCCTGACTTTC
-	TRBJ2-5	TRBV6-5	few	CASSYSTSGETQYF	TGTGCCAGCAGTTACTCGACATCTGGGGAGACCCAGTACTTC
TRBD2	TRBJ2-7	TRBV5-1	once	CASRTLAGGNEQYF	TGCGCCAGCAGGACACTAGCGGGAGGGAACGAGCAGTACTTC
TRBD1	TRBJ2-4	TRBV10-3	-	CAISEAGTVLAKNIQYF	TGTGCCATCAGTGAGGCAGGGACAGTTCTAGCCAAAAACATTCAGTACTTC
TRBD2	TRBJ2-1	TRBV9	few	CASTKGSSGSFGEQFF	TGTGCCAGCACCAAAGGGTCTAGCGGGAGTTTTGGTGAGCAGTTCTTC
-	TRBJ2-5	TRBV13	-	CASSLLGSEETQYF	TGTGCCAGCAGCTTACTCGGGAGTGAGGAGACCCAGTACTTC
TRBD2	TRBJ2-3	TRBV9	few	CASSLGLAGADTQYF	TGTGCCAGCAGCTTGGGACTAGCGGGAGCAGATACGCAGTATTTT
-	TRBJ2-2	TRBV27	-	CASSKTGELFF	TGTGCCAGCAGTAAGACAGGGGAGCTGTTTTTT
TRBD1	TRBJ1-5	TRBV19	-	CASSPGTGVRGQPQHF	TGTGCCAGTAGTCCTGGGACAGGGGTACGGGGGCAGCCCCAGCATTTT
-	TRBJ2-1	TRBV5-1	-	CASSLEGVSYNEQFF	TGCGCCAGCAGCTTGGAGGGGGTTTCCTACAATGAGCAGTTCTTC
TRBD2	TRBJ2-3	TRBV9	-	CASSGLAGGRDTQYF	TGTGCCAGCAGCGGTCTAGCGGGAGGAAGGGATACGCAGTATTTT
-	TRBJ2-5	TRBV7-8	-	CASSLGEVETQYF	TGTGCCAGCAGCTTAGGGGAGGTCGAGACCCAGTACTTC
TRBD1	TRBJ2-7	TRBV19	-	CARTDRAYEQYF	TGTGCCAGAACGGACAGGGCCTACGAGCAGTACTTC
-	TRBJ1-1	TRBV6-1	-	CASSEQYGQLNTEAFF	TGTGCCAGCAGTGAACAATATGGACAGCTTAACACTGAAGCTTTCTTT
TRBD2	TRBJ2-1	TRBV2	-	CASSVTAGGYNEQFF	TGTGCCAGCAGTGTTACAGCGGGAGGGTACAATGAGCAGTTCTTC
-	TRBJ1-4	TRBV20-1	-	CSARVREKLFF	TGCAGTGCTAGAGTCCGGGAAAAACTGTTTTTT
-	TRBJ1-4	TRBV19	-	CASSIPGTQGGKLFF	TGTGCCAGTAGTATCCCCGGGACCCAAGGGGGAAAACTGTTTTTT